Sequencing of this TCR beta chain was carried out in a study of molecular identifiers for immune sequencing clone quantification. The study's findings and limits: It was shown that clones above 20 RNA copies held over 97% of effector molecules, but under 1% in naive cells. Spiked Jurkat TCR RNA equivalent to one cell was reportedly detectable in around 980,000 naive cells.

There are 16 residues in the CDR3. Looked up from germline, CDR1 is SEHNR and CDR2 is FQNEAQ (reference sequence). Trimming removed 6 bases from V and 6 bases from J; junction bases left unmatched: 14. Libraries of naive CD8 T cells were made from 20,000 to 1,000,000 sorted cells. They used 10%, 30% or 50% RNA. The authors gated naive CD8 T cells as CD8+CD4-CCR7+CD45RA+ for sorting. This clonotype was found many times. Its specificity is unknown. A single record per CDR3 protein comes from TCRdb applying MiXCR to the PCR reads. Among 600,000 to 650,000 distinct CDR3 sequences listed, 20% were seen once.

The clonotype comes from a human donor in good health. Some libraries in this study had Jurkat cell RNA spiked in. Sequencing was carried out using naive CD8+ T cells from blood, with Jurkat cell RNA spiked in. The subset is: FACS-sorted CD8+CD4-CCR7+CD45RA+ naive T cells. V gene TRBV7-9 combines with J gene TRBJ2-1; 7 bases are shared with TRBD1. The CDR3, as DNA: TGTGCCAGCAGGCTAAAACAGGGGTTTGTTGTCAATGAGCAGTTCTTC. This translates into CASRLKQGFVVNEQFF.